Listed below are T cell receptor beta chains from one sample, sequenced in a study of shared clonotypes between healthy human individuals. Libraries were prepared by immunoSEQ multiplex PCR; TCRdb keeps only in-frame clonotypes and omits some of them. The data contain more than 2 million clones, nearly 97% of them singletons. Material for sequencing was naive CD4+ T cells sorted from blood. The origin of the receptors is a man younger than 35 in good health. Each CDR3 is given with its conserved first and last residue. D genes are given only for firm matches. Not all rows give a size; the values are once, few, many and, for expanded clones, a class.

j_gene: TRBJ2-1
v_gene: TRBV6-5
abundance: once
d_gene: TRBD1
CDR3nt: TGTGCCAGCAGTTATTCGGGACAGGGACGCAATGAGCAGTTCTTC
CDR3aa: CASSYSGQGRNEQFF

j_gene: TRBJ2-7
v_gene: TRBV6-1
abundance: .
d_gene: .
CDR3nt: TGTGCCAGCAGCGCCCCGGTGCCGGGGGAGCAGTACTTC
CDR3aa: CASSAPVPGEQYF

j_gene: TRBJ2-7
v_gene: TRBV4-1
abundance: .
d_gene: .
CDR3nt: TGCGCCAGCAGCCAAGAATCGGGAACAAACGAGCAGTACTTC
CDR3aa: CASSQESGTNEQYF

j_gene: TRBJ2-7
v_gene: TRBV25-1
abundance: .
d_gene: TRBD1
CDR3nt: TGTGCCAGCCCGTCCCCCGCACACAGGGGAGCCCTACCCTACGAGCAGTACTTC
CDR3aa: CASPSPAHRGALPYEQYF

j_gene: TRBJ2-2
v_gene: TRBV7-2
abundance: .
d_gene: TRBD2
CDR3nt: TGTGCCAGCAGCACCCTAGCGGGGAAGAACACCGGGGAGCTGTTTTTT
CDR3aa: CASSTLAGKNTGELFF

j_gene: TRBJ2-5
v_gene: TRBV5-1
abundance: .
d_gene: TRBD2
CDR3nt: TGCGCCAGCAGGCTAGCGGTACAAGAGACCCAGTACTTC
CDR3aa: CASRLAVQETQYF

j_gene: TRBJ2-3
v_gene: TRBV30
abundance: .
d_gene: TRBD2
CDR3nt: TGTGCCTGGAGTATCTCTAGGACTAGCGGGGGGAAGAGCACAGATACGCAGTATTTT
CDR3aa: CAWSISRTSGGKSTDTQYF

j_gene: TRBJ1-2
v_gene: TRBV7-2
abundance: .
d_gene: TRBD1
CDR3nt: TGTGCCAGCAGCCCCCTGGACAGGGGAAACTATGGCTACACCTTC
CDR3aa: CASSPLDRGNYGYTF

j_gene: TRBJ1-6
v_gene: TRBV6-1
abundance: .
d_gene: .
CDR3nt: TGTGCCAGCAGTGAATACAGGGTGAGATCACCCCTCCACTTT
CDR3aa: CASSEYRVRSPLHF

j_gene: TRBJ1-1
v_gene: TRBV7-9
abundance: .
d_gene: .
CDR3nt: TGTGCCAGCAGCCCCAACGCCATGGTGAACACTGAAGCTTTCTTT
CDR3aa: CASSPNAMVNTEAFF

j_gene: TRBJ2-7
v_gene: TRBV10-3
abundance: .
d_gene: .
CDR3nt: TGTGCCACCCAGACGGGGGCAAACGAGCAGTACTTC
CDR3aa: CATQTGANEQYF

j_gene: TRBJ1-1
v_gene: TRBV11-2
abundance: .
d_gene: TRBD1
CDR3nt: TGTGCCAGCAGCTTAGCACAGGGGGCGACTGAAGCTTTCTTT
CDR3aa: CASSLAQGATEAFF

j_gene: TRBJ2-7
v_gene: TRBV6-6
abundance: .
d_gene: .
CDR3nt: TGTGCCAGCAGTTACGGTATTGGGGATTTCAGCTACGAGCAGTACTTC
CDR3aa: CASSYGIGDFSYEQYF

j_gene: TRBJ2-4
v_gene: TRBV7-2
abundance: once
d_gene: TRBD2
CDR3nt: TGTGCCAGCAGCTTACAGGGACTAGAAAGCATTCAGTACTTC
CDR3aa: CASSLQGLESIQYF

j_gene: TRBJ2-2
v_gene: TRBV10-3
abundance: .
d_gene: .
CDR3nt: TGTGCCATCAGTGAGTCAAAAACCGGGACGGCGAACACCGGGGAGCTGTTTTTT
CDR3aa: CAISESKTGTANTGELFF

j_gene: TRBJ2-3
v_gene: TRBV10-3
abundance: .
d_gene: .
CDR3nt: TGTGCCATCAGTGAGTCCCAGGGGGGGACAGATACGCAGTATTTT
CDR3aa: CAISESQGGTDTQYF

j_gene: TRBJ2-7
v_gene: TRBV28
abundance: .
d_gene: .
CDR3nt: TGTGCCAGCACCCCGGGTCACTCCTACGAGCAGTACTTC
CDR3aa: CASTPGHSYEQYF

j_gene: TRBJ1-2
v_gene: TRBV29-1
abundance: .
d_gene: .
CDR3nt: TGCAGCGTTGAAGCTCGCCAGGGCGGGGGCTACACCTTC
CDR3aa: CSVEARQGGGYTF

j_gene: TRBJ1-5
v_gene: TRBV7-2
abundance: once
d_gene: TRBD1
CDR3nt: TGTGCCAGCAGCTTAGTGGGGACAGGGGATCAGCCCCAGCATTTT
CDR3aa: CASSLVGTGDQPQHF

j_gene: TRBJ2-3
v_gene: TRBV2
abundance: .
d_gene: .
CDR3nt: TGTGCCAGCAGTGAGGTTACTTCCACAGATACGCAGTATTTT
CDR3aa: CASSEVTSTDTQYF

j_gene: TRBJ2-5
v_gene: TRBV29-1
abundance: .
d_gene: TRBD2
CDR3nt: TGCAGCGTTGCCGGGCGACTAGCCCAAGAGACCCAGTACTTC
CDR3aa: CSVAGRLAQETQYF

j_gene: TRBJ1-1
v_gene: TRBV2
abundance: .
d_gene: .
CDR3nt: TGTGCCAGCAGTGAAGCGTTCAGTAGAGGAACTGAAGCTTTCTTT
CDR3aa: CASSEAFSRGTEAFF

j_gene: TRBJ2-1
v_gene: TRBV9
abundance: .
d_gene: .
CDR3nt: TGTGCCAGCAGCGTAGCCCTTGTTGAACACTCCTACAATGAGCAGTTCTTC
CDR3aa: CASSVALVEHSYNEQFF

j_gene: TRBJ2-7
v_gene: TRBV29-1
abundance: .
d_gene: TRBD2
CDR3nt: TGCAGCGTTTCTGAACGGGAGCGGGGCGAGCAGTACTTC
CDR3aa: CSVSERERGEQYF

j_gene: TRBJ2-7
v_gene: TRBV11-2
abundance: .
d_gene: TRBD2
CDR3nt: TGTGCCAGCAGCCGTACTTGGACTAGCGGGAGAAGATCCTACGAGCAGTACTTC
CDR3aa: CASSRTWTSGRRSYEQYF

j_gene: TRBJ2-3
v_gene: TRBV6-1
abundance: .
d_gene: .
CDR3nt: TGTGCCAGCAGGGAGACTAGTTTGAGATTCGATACGCAGTATTTT
CDR3aa: CASRETSLRFDTQYF

j_gene: TRBJ1-3
v_gene: TRBV6-1
abundance: .
d_gene: .
CDR3nt: TGTGCCAGCAGTGACGGACCTGGAAACACCATATATTTT
CDR3aa: CASSDGPGNTIYF

j_gene: TRBJ2-5
v_gene: TRBV4-3
abundance: .
d_gene: TRBD2
CDR3nt: TGCGCCAGCAGCCAAGATGGGCTAGCGGGTCAAGAGACCCAGTACTTC
CDR3aa: CASSQDGLAGQETQYF

j_gene: TRBJ1-1
v_gene: TRBV10-3
abundance: once
d_gene: TRBD1
CDR3nt: TGTGCCATCAGCCGCTCGGGACAGGGCACTGAAGCTTTCTTT
CDR3aa: CAISRSGQGTEAFF

j_gene: TRBJ1-5
v_gene: TRBV19
abundance: once
d_gene: .
CDR3nt: TGTGCCAGTAGTAAGGCAGGGACCATACAGCCCCAGCATTTT
CDR3aa: CASSKAGTIQPQHF

j_gene: TRBJ2-2
v_gene: TRBV7-2
abundance: .
d_gene: TRBD2
CDR3nt: TGTGCCAGCAGCGCCTCCGGGACTAGCGTCGGGGAGCTGTTTTTT
CDR3aa: CASSASGTSVGELFF

j_gene: TRBJ2-5
v_gene: TRBV7-2
abundance: .
d_gene: .
CDR3nt: TGTGCCAGCAGCTTAAGCTCAGGGGCAGGGGAGACCCAGTACTTC
CDR3aa: CASSLSSGAGETQYF

j_gene: TRBJ1-1
v_gene: TRBV20-1
abundance: .
d_gene: .
CDR3nt: TGCAGTGCCCCTGCCCCGATTGAAGCTTTCTTT
CDR3aa: CSAPAPIEAFF

j_gene: TRBJ1-1
v_gene: TRBV30
abundance: once
d_gene: .
CDR3nt: TGTGCCTGGAGTCCACTCACTGAAGCTTTCTTT
CDR3aa: CAWSPLTEAFF

j_gene: TRBJ2-7
v_gene: TRBV5-4
abundance: .
d_gene: .
CDR3nt: TGTGCCAGCAGCTCCTCGGACAGCTCCTACGAGCAGTACTTC
CDR3aa: CASSSSDSSYEQYF

j_gene: TRBJ2-2
v_gene: TRBV10-1
abundance: .
d_gene: .
CDR3nt: TGCGCCAGCAGTGAAGATGGCAGGGTGAACACCGGGGAGCTGTTTTTT
CDR3aa: CASSEDGRVNTGELFF

j_gene: TRBJ1-4
v_gene: TRBV5-4
abundance: .
d_gene: TRBD1
CDR3nt: TGTGCCAGCAGCTTCGACAGGGGGGAAAAACTGTTTTTT
CDR3aa: CASSFDRGEKLFF

j_gene: TRBJ2-3
v_gene: TRBV10-3
abundance: .
d_gene: .
CDR3nt: TGTGCCATCAGTGAGTCGACGTCCCCAGATACGCAGTATTTT
CDR3aa: CAISESTSPDTQYF

j_gene: TRBJ1-5
v_gene: TRBV28
abundance: .
d_gene: TRBD1
CDR3nt: TGTGCCAGCAGAGGGACAGGGAGCGTGCATCAGCCCCAGCATTTT
CDR3aa: CASRGTGSVHQPQHF

j_gene: TRBJ2-2
v_gene: TRBV5-1
abundance: .
d_gene: TRBD1
CDR3nt: TGCGCCAGCAGCGCAGCCTTTCCGGGACAGGGCACCGGGGAGCTGTTTTTT
CDR3aa: CASSAAFPGQGTGELFF

j_gene: TRBJ2-3
v_gene: TRBV4-2
abundance: .
d_gene: .
CDR3nt: TGTGCCAGCAGCCAAGACCCCCCTCGAGCGGCAAGCACAGATACGCAGTATTTT
CDR3aa: CASSQDPPRAASTDTQYF

j_gene: TRBJ2-5
v_gene: TRBV4-1
abundance: .
d_gene: .
CDR3nt: TGCGCCAGCAGCCTTACGGCCCTTGCCCAAGAGACCCAGTACTTC
CDR3aa: CASSLTALAQETQYF

j_gene: TRBJ1-3
v_gene: TRBV21-1
abundance: .
d_gene: .
CDR3nt: TGTGCCAGCAGGCAGGACTCGAACCGGGACAGGGAAAATGTAAACACCATATATTTT
CDR3aa: CASRQDSNRDRENVNTIYF

j_gene: TRBJ2-7
v_gene: TRBV7-2
abundance: .
d_gene: TRBD2
CDR3nt: TGTGCCAGCAGCTTAAAAACAGCGGGACTAACCTACGAGCAGTACTTC
CDR3aa: CASSLKTAGLTYEQYF

j_gene: TRBJ2-7
v_gene: TRBV6-5
abundance: .
d_gene: .
CDR3nt: TGTGCCAGCAGCACAGGGCACGAGCAGTACTTC
CDR3aa: CASSTGHEQYF

j_gene: TRBJ2-2
v_gene: TRBV5-1
abundance: .
d_gene: .
CDR3nt: TGCGCCAGCAGCTGGGGGGCCGACACCGGGGAGCTGTTTTTT
CDR3aa: CASSWGADTGELFF

j_gene: TRBJ2-3
v_gene: TRBV5-4
abundance: .
d_gene: TRBD1
CDR3nt: TGTGCCAGCAGCTACACAGGGGTCGATACGCAGTATTTT
CDR3aa: CASSYTGVDTQYF

j_gene: TRBJ2-2
v_gene: TRBV5-6
abundance: .
d_gene: TRBD2
CDR3nt: TGTGCCAGCACCACGGAGGGACTAGCGGGAGTCTGGGGCACCGGGGAGCTGTTTTTT
CDR3aa: CASTTEGLAGVWGTGELFF

j_gene: TRBJ1-4
v_gene: TRBV2
abundance: .
d_gene: .
CDR3nt: TGTGCCAGCAGTACCCCCGGGACAAAGAATGAAAAACTGTTTTTT
CDR3aa: CASSTPGTKNEKLFF